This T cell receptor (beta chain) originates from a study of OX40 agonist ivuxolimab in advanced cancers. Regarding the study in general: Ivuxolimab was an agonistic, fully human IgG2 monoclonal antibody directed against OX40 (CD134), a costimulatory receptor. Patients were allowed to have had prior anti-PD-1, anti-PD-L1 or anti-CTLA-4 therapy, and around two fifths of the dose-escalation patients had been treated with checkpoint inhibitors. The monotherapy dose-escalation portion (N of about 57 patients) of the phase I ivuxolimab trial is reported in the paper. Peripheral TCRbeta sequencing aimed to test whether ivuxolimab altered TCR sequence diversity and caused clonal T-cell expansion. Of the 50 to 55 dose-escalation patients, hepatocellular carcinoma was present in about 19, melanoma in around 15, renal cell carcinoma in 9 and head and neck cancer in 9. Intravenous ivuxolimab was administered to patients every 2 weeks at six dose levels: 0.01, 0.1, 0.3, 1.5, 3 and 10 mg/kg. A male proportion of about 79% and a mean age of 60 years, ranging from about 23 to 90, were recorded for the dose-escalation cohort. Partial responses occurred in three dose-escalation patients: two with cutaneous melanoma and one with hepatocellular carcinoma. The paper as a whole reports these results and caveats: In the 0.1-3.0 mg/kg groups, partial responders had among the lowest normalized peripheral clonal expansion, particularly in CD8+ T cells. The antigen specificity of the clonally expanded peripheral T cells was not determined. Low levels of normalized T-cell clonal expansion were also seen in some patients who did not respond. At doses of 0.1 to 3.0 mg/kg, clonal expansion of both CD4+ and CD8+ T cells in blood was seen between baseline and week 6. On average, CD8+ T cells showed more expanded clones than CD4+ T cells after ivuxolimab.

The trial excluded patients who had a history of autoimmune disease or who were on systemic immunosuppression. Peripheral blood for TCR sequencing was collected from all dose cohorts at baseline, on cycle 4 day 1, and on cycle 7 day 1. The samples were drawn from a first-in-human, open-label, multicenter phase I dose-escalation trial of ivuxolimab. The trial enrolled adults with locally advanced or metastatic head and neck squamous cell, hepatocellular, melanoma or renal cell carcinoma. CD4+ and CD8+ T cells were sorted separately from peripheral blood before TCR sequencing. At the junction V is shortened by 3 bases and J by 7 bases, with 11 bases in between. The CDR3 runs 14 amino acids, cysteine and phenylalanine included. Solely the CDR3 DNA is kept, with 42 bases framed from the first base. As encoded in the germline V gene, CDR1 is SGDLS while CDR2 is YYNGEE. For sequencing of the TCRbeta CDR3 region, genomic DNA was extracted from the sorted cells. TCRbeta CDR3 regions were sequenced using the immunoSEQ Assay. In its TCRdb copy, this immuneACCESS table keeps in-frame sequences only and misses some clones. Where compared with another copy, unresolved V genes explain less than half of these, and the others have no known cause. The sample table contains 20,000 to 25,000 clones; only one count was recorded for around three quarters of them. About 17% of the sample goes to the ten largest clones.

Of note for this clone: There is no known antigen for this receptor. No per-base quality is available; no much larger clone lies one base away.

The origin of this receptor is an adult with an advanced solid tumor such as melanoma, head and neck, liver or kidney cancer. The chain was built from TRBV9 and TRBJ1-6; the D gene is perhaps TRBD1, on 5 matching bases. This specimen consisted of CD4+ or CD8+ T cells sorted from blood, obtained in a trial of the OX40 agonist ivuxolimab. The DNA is TGTGCCAGCAGCGAGGGACTGGGGAATTCACCCCTCCACTTT. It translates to CASSEGLGNSPLHF.